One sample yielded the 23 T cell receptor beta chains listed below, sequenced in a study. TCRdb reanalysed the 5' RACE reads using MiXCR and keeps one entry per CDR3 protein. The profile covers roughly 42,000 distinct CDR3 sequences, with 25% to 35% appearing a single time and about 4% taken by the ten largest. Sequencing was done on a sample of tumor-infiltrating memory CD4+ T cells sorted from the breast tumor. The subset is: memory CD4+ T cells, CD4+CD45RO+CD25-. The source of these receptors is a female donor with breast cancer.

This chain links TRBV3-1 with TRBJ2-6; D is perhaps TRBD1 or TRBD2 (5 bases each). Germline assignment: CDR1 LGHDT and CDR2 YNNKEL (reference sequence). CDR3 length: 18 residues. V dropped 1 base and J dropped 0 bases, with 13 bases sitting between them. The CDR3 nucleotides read TGTGCCAGCAGCCAAGTGGGACGGATAAGCTCTGGGGCCAACGTCCTGACTTTC. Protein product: CASSQVGRISSGANVLTF.

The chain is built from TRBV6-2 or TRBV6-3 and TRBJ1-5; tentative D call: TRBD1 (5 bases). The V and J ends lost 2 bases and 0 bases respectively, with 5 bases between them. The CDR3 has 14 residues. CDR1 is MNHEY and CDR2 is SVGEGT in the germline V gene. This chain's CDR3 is CASSYGTSNQPQHF. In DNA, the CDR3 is TGTGCCAGCAGTTACGGGACTAGCAATCAGCCCCAGCATTTT.

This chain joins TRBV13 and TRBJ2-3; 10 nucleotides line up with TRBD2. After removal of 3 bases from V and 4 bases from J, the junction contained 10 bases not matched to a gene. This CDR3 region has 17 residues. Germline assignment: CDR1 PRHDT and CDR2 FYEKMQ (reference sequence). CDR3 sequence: CASSFTPGLAVPDTQYF. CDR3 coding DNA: TGTGCCAGCAGCTTTACCCCCGGACTAGCGGTGCCAGATACGCAGTATTTT.

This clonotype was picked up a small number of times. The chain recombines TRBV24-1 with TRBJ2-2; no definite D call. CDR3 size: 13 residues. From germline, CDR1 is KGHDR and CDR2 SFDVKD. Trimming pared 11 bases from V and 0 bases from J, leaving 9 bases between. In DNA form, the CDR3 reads TGTGCCATCAGATCACCGAACACCGGGGAGCTGTTTTTT. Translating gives CAIRSPNTGELFF.

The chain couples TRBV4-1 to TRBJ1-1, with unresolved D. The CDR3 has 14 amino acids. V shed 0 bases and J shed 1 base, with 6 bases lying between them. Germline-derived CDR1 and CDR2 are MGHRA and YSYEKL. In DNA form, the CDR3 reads TGCGCCAGCAGCCAAGATGCGGGGAACACTGAAGCTTTCTTT. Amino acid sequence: CASSQDAGNTEAFF.

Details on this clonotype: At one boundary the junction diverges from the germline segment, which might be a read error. The CDR3 loop reads CTSSGPGSTGELFF. The CDR3 DNA reads as TGTACCAGCAGTGGACCCGGGAGCACCGGGGAGCTGTTTTTT. The genes are TRBV6-5 and TRBJ2-2; a weak D match, TRBD2 (6 bases). Germline V lookup: CDR1 MNHEY, CDR2 SVGAGI. The CDR3 contains 14 residues.

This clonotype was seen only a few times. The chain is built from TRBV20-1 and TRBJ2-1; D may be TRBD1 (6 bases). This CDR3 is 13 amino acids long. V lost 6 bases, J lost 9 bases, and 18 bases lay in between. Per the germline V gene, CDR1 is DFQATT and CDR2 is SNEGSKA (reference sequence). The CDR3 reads CSAPGHSVGEQFF. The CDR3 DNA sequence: TGCAGTGCACCGGGACACTCGGTTGGTGAGCAGTTCTTC.

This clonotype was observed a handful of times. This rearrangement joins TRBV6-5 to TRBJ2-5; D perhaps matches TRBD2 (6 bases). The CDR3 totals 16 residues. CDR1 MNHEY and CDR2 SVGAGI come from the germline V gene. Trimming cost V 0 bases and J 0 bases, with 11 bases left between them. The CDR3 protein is CASSYSYSGYQETQYF. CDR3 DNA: TGTGCCAGCAGTTACTCCTACAGCGGGTACCAAGAGACCCAGTACTTC.

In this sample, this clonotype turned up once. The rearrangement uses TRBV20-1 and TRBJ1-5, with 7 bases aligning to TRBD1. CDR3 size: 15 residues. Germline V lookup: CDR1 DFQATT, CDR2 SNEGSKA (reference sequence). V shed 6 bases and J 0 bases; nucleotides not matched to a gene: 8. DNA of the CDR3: TGCAGTGCCCAACCCTGGGACAGTAGCAATCAGCCCCAGCATTTT. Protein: CSAQPWDSSNQPQHF.

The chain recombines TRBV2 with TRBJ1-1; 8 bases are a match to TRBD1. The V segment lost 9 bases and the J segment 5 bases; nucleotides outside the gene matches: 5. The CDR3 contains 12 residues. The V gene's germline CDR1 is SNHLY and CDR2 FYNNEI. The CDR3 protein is CARNRGGTEAFF. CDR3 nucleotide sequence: TGTGCCAGAAACAGGGGGGGGACTGAAGCTTTCTTT.

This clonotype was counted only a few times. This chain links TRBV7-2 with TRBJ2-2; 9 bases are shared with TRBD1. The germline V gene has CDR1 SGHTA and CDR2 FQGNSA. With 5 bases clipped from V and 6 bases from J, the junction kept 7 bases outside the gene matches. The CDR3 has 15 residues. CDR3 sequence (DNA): TGTGCCAGCAGCCTGGACAGGGGATATTCCGGGGAGCTGTTTTTT. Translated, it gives CASSLDRGYSGELFF.

CDR3 nucleotide sequence: TGTGCCAGCAGCCCGACAGGGTTTGAAGGGCAGCCCCAGCATTTT. Its translation: CASSPTGFEGQPQHF. The chain couples TRBV9 to TRBJ1-5; the match to TRBD1 covers 7 bases. V dropped 4 bases and J dropped 7; count of bases not matched to a gene: 11. CDR1 and CDR2 from the germline V gene are SGDLS and YYNGEE. The CDR3 covers 15 residues. Variable domain in full (rest from reference TRBV9 and TRBJ1-5): DSGVTQTPKHLITATGQRVTLRCSPRSGDLSVYWYQQSLDQGLQFLIQYYNGEERAKGNILERFSAQQFPDLHSELNLSSLELGDSALYFCASSPTGFEGQPQHFGDGTRLSIL.

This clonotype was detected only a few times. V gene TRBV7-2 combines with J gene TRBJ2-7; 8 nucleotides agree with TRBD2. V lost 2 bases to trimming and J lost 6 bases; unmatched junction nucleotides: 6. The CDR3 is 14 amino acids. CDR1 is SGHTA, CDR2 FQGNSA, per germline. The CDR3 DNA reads TGTGCCAGCAGCTTAAGCGGGAGTACAAGCGAGCAGTACTTC. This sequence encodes CASSLSGSTSEQYF.

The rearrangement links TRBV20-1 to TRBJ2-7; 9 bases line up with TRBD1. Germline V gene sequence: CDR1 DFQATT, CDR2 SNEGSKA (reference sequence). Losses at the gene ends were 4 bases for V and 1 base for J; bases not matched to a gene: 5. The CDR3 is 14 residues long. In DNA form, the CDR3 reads TGCAGTGCTAACCGGGACAGGGTATCCTACGAGCAGTACTTC. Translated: CSANRDRVSYEQYF.

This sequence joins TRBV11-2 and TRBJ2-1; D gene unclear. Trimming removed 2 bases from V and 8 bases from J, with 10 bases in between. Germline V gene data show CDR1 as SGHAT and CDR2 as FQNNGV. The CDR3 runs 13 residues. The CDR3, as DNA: TGTGCCAGCAGCTTAACCCTTTGGGATGAGCAGTTCTTC. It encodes CASSLTLWDEQFF.

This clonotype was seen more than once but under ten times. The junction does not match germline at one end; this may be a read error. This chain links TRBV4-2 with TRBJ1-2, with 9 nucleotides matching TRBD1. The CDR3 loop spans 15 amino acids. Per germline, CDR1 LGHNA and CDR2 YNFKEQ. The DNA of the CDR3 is TGTGCCAGCAGCGTCCGGGACAGGGATGGCTATGGCTGCACCTTC. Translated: CASSVRDRDGYGCTF.

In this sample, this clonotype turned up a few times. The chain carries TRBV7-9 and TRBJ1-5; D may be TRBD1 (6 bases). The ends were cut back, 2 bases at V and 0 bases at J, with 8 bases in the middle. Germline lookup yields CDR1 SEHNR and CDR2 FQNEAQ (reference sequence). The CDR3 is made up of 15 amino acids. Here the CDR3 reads CASSLQGNSNQPQHF. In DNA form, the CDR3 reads TGTGCCAGCAGCTTACAGGGGAATAGCAATCAGCCCCAGCATTTT.

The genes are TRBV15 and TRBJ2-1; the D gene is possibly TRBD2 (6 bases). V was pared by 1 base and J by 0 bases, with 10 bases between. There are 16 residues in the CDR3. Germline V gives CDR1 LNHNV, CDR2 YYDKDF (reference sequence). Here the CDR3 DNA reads TGTGCCACCAGCAGAGTTGGTAGCGGCTCCTACAATGAGCAGTTCTTC. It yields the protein CATSRVGSGSYNEQFF.

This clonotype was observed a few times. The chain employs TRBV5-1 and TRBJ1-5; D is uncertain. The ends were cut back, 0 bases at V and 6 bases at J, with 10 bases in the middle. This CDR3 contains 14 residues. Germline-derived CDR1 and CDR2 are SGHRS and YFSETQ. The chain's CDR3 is CASSLGELGQPQHF. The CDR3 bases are TGCGCCAGCAGCTTGGGGGAGCTTGGTCAGCCCCAGCATTTT.

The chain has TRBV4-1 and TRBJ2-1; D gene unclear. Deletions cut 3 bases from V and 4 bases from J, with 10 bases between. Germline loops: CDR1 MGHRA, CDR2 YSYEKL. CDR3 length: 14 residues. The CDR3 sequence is CASSQAGIYNEQFF. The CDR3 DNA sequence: TGCGCCAGCAGCCAGGCAGGCATTTACAATGAGCAGTTCTTC.

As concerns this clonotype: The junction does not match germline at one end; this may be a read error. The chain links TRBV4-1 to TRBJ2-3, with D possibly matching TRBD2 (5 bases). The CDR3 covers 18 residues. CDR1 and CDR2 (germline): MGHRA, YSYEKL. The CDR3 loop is CASSQEKPGEYGTDMQYF. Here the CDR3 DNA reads TGCGCCAGCAGCCAAGAGAAGCCCGGGGAATACGGCACAGATATGCAGTATTTT.

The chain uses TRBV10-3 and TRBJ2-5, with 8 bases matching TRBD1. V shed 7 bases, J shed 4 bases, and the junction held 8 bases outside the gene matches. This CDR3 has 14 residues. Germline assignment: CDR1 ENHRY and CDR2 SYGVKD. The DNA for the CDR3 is TGTGCCATCAATCCGGGACAGGCCCTAGAGACCCAGTACTTC. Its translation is CAINPGQALETQYF.

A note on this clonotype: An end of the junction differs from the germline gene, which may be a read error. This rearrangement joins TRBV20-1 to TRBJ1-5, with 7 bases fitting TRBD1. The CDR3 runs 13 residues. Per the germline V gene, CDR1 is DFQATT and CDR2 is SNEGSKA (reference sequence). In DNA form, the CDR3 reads TGCAGTGTTGCTGGACAGGCGAACCAGCCCCAGCACTTT. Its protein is CSVAGQANQPQHF.